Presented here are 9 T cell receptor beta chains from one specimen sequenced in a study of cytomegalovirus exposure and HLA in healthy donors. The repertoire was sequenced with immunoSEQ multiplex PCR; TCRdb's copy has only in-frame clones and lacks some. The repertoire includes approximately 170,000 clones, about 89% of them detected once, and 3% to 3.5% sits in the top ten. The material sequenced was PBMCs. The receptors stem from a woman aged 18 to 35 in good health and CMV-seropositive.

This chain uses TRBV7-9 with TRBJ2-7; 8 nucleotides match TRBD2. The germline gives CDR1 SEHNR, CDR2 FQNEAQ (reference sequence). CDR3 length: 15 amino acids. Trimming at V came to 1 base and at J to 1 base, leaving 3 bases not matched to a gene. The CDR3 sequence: CASSLEAGASYEQYF. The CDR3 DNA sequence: TGTGCCAGCAGCTTAGAAGCGGGGGCATCCTACGAGCAGTACTTC.

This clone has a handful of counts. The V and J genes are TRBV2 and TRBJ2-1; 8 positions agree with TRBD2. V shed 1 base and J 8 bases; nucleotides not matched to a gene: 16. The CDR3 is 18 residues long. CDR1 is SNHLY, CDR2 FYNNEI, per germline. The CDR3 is CASSEDEVGAGGDDEQFF. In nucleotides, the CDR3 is TGTGCCAGCAGTGAAGACGAAGTTGGGGCGGGGGGTGACGATGAGCAGTTCTTC. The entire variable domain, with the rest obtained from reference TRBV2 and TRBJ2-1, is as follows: EPEVTQTPSHQVTQMGQEVILRCVPISNHLYFYWYRQILGQKVEFLVSFYNNEISEKSEIFDDQFSVERPDGSNFTLKIRSTKLEDSAMYFCASSEDEVGAGGDDEQFFGPGTRLTVL.

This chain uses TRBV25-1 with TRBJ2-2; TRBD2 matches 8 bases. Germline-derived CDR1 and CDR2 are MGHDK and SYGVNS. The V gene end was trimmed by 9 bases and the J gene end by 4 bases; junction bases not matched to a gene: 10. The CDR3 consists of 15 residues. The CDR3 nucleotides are TGTGCCAGTCAGGAGCGGGAGAAGGTCACCGGGGAGCTGTTTTTT. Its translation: CASQEREKVTGELFF.

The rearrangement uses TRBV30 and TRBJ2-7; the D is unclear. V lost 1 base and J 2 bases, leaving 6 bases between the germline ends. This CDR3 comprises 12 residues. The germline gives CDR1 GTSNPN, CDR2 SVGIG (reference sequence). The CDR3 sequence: CAWSDFTYEQYF. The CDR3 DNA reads TGTGCCTGGAGTGATTTTACCTACGAGCAGTACTTC. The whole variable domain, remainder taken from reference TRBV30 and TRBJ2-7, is SQTIHQWPATLVQPVGSPLSLECTVEGTSNPNLYWYRQAAGRGLQLLFYSVGIGQISSEVPQNLSASRPQDRQFILSSKKLLLSDSGFYLCAWSDFTYEQYFGPGTRLTVT.

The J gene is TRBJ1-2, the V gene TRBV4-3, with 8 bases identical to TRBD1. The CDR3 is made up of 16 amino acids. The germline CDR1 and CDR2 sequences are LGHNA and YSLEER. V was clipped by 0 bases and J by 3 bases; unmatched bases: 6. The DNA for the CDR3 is TGCGCCAGCAGCCAAGACACAGGGGGATACTACTATGGCTACACCTTC. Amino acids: CASSQDTGGYYYGYTF.

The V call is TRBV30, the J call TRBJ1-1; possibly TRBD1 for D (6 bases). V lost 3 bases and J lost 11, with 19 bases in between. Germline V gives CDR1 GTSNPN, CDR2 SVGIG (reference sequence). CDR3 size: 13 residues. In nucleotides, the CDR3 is TGTGCCTGGAGCTCGATAGGACAGTCGTTGGCTTTCTTT. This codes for CAWSSIGQSLAFF.

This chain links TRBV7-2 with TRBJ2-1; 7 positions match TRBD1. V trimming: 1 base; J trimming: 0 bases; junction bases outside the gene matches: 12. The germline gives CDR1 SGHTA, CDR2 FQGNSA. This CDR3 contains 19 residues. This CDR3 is CASSLEGRLRGPSYNEQFF. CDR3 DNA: TGTGCCAGCAGCTTAGAAGGAAGGTTAAGGGGGCCCTCCTACAATGAGCAGTTCTTC.

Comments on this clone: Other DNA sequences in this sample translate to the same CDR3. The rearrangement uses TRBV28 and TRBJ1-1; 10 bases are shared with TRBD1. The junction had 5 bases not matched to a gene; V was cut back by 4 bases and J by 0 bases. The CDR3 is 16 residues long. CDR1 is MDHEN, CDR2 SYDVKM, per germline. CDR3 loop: CASSSRQGAMNTEAFF. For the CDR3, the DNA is TGTGCCAGCAGTTCGCGACAGGGGGCTATGAACACTGAAGCTTTCTTT.

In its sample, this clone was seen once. For the CDR3, the DNA is TGTGCCAGCAGCGTGACACAGGCGGGAGGCTACACCTTC. Encoded protein: CASSVTQAGGYTF. The V and J genes are TRBV9 and TRBJ1-2; tentatively, D is TRBD1 (5 bases). V lost 2 bases, J lost 8 bases, and 13 bases lay in between. Germline CDR1 reads SGDLS; CDR2 reads YYNGEE. The CDR3 loop spans 13 amino acids.